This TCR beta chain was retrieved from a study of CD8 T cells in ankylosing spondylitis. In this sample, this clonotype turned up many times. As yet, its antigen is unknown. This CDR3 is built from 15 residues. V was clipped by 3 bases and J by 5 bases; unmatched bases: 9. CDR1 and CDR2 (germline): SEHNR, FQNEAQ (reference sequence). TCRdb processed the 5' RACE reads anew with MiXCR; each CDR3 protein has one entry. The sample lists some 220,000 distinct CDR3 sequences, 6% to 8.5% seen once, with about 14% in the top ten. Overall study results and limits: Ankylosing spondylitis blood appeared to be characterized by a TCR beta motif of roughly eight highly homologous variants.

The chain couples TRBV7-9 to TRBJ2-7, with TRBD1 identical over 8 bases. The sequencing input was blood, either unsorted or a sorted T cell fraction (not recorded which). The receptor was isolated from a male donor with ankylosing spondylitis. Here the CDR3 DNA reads TGTGCCAGCAGCTTCTTGCTCCAGGGGGCCAACGAGCAGTACTTC. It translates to CASSFLLQGANEQYF.